This T cell receptor beta chain was documented in a study of shared clonotypes between healthy human individuals. Study-level points and caveats: About 5% of naive CD4 clonotypes were shared across several donors.

J lost 1 base, V lost 1 base, and 6 bases had no gene match. Per germline, CDR1 MGHRA and CDR2 YSYEKL. This CDR3 has 17 residues. The deep-level immunoSEQ assay was used. The table came from immunoSEQ multiplex PCR; TCRdb's copy has only in-frame clones and leaves some out. Of some 2.1 million clones in the sample, roughly 95% were seen once. Positively selected for CCR7, the CD45RO-negative cells used as naive CD8 cells excluded terminally differentiated effector memory CD45RA+ cells. To note about this clone: Its antigen is not known.

Source material: naive CD8+ T cells sorted from blood. This clonotype was obtained from a man younger than 35 in good health. The chain carries TRBV4-1 and TRBJ2-1; 8 bases fit TRBD1. The CDR3 coding sequence is TGCGCCAGCAGCCAAGGAACAGGGGGGAGATCCTACAATGAGCAGTTCTTC. Translated, it gives CASSQGTGGRSYNEQFF.